The present entry profiles one T cell receptor (beta chain) with its context. This sample is part of a study of blood T cell repertoires in COVID-19. Study details: The origin of the acute and convalescent COVID-19 samples was the United States, Italy and Spain. T cells, B-cell-depleted T cells, or PBMCs supplied cDNA or gDNA.

The CDR3 length is 15 residues. Germline V lookup: CDR1 KGHSH, CDR2 LQKENI. The V segment lost 2 bases and the J segment 0 bases; nucleotides outside the gene matches: 0. In the authors' methods: Amplification with reference gene primers provided the estimates of nucleated cell counts. Method: immunoSEQ multiplex PCR; TCRdb's copy keeps in-frame clones and lacks some. The DNA was the basis for D and trimming; V, J and clone size are from that table. This table holds some 150,000 clones, approximately 80% found once. The TCR sequence derives from a human donor in a cohort sampled during active COVID-19. The rearrangement uses TRBV18 and TRBJ2-1; TRBD1 aligns across 8 bases. The specimen sequenced was peripheral blood. CDR3 in DNA: TGTGCCAGCTCACCAGGGACAGGCTCCTACAATGAGCAGTTCTTC. Amino acid sequence: CASSPGTGSYNEQFF.